These 24 T cell receptor beta chains originate from one sample sequenced in a study of blood T cell repertoires in COVID-19. Repertoires were generated with immunoSEQ multiplex PCR, while TCRdb's copy carries only in-frame clones and drops some. The sample carries about 69,000 clones, 75% to 80% recorded once. Specimen: peripheral blood. The receptors here all came from a human donor in a cohort sampled during active COVID-19.

The V and J genes are TRBV7-9 and TRBJ2-5, with 7 bases aligning to TRBD1. CDR3 length: 15 amino acids. The J segment lost 4 bases and the V segment lost 5 bases, leaving 10 bases of the junction unmatched. CDR1 is SEHNR, CDR2 FQNEAQ, per germline (reference sequence). The CDR3 sequence is CASSPRQGLGETQYF. Written as DNA, the CDR3 is TGTGCCAGCAGCCCTCGACAGGGATTGGGAGAGACCCAGTACTTC.

The table lists this clone with a count of one. This chain connects TRBV7-9 to TRBJ1-2, with D uncertain. In germline, CDR1 is SEHNR, CDR2 FQNEAQ (reference sequence). The CDR3 length is 13 residues. V was clipped by 7 bases and J by 8 bases, with 17 bases between them. The chain's CDR3 is CASTRPGRSGYTF. The CDR3 bases are TGTGCCAGCACCCGCCCCGGGAGGAGCGGCTACACCTTC.

V and J are TRBV11-2 and TRBJ2-5; D is unclear. This CDR3 comprises 12 residues. V lost 8 bases and J 5 bases, leaving 12 bases between the germline ends. From germline, CDR1 is SGHAT and CDR2 FQNNGV. This CDR3 reads CASATSGETQYF. In DNA form, the CDR3 reads TGTGCCAGCGCTACCTCCGGGGAGACCCAGTACTTC.

The chain links TRBV4-2 to TRBJ2-7; 11 positions agree with TRBD1. The J segment lost 0 bases and the V segment lost 3 bases, leaving 1 base of the junction unmatched. Germline values: CDR1 LGHNA, CDR2 YNFKEQ. This CDR3 comprises 15 residues. CDR3 sequence reads: CASSQGQGGSYEQYF. The CDR3 bases are TGTGCCAGCAGCCAGGGACAGGGGGGCTCCTACGAGCAGTACTTC.

This clone was recorded many times. The rearrangement uses TRBV5-1 and TRBJ2-2; TRBD2 might be the D (5 bases). Trimming took 1 base from V and 1 from J, leaving 11 bases between them. CDR3 length equals 16 residues. Per germline, CDR1 SGHRS and CDR2 YFSETQ. DNA of the CDR3: TGCGCCAGCAGCTTGCGAGGGTCTATGAACACCGGGGAGCTGTTTTTT. It is translated as CASSLRGSMNTGELFF.

The chain couples TRBV19 to TRBJ2-7; the D gene is possibly TRBD1 (5 bases). Between the trimmed V and J ends, which lost 2 bases and 7 bases, there was a span of 12 bases. Germline lookup yields CDR1 LNHDA and CDR2 SQIVND (reference sequence). This CDR3 contains 13 residues. The DNA of the CDR3 is TGTGCCAGTAGTATAAGGGGTCTTGCGGAGCAGTACTTC. It translates to CASSIRGLAEQYF.

The rearrangement joins TRBV6-2 or TRBV6-3 to TRBJ1-3, with 7 bases aligning to TRBD1. V dropped 2 bases and J dropped 2; count of bases not matched to a gene: 0. The CDR3 has 14 residues. Germline V gene data show CDR1 as MNHEY and CDR2 as SVGEGT. The DNA for the CDR3 is TGTGCCAGCAGTTACGGGACAGCTGGAAACACCATATATTTT. It codes for CASSYGTAGNTIYF.

The chain joins TRBV3-1 (or the pseudogene TRBV3-2) to TRBJ1-5; the D is unclear. V was pared by 0 bases and J by 6 bases, with 15 bases between. Germline-derived CDR1 and CDR2 are LGHDT and YNNKEL (reference sequence). CDR3 length equals 16 residues. CDR3 loop: CASSQDGGLSSQPQHF. DNA for the CDR3: TGTGCCAGCAGCCAAGATGGAGGGTTGAGTTCTCAGCCCCAGCATTTT.

This rearrangement joins TRBV20-1 to TRBJ2-5; 7 positions agree with TRBD2. Per the germline V gene, CDR1 is DFQATT and CDR2 is SNEGSKA (reference sequence). The CDR3 contains 13 residues. Trimming at V came to 3 bases and at J to 4 bases, leaving 5 bases not matched to a gene. For the CDR3, the DNA is TGCAGTGCTAGTAGGCCTAGCGGAGAGACCCAGTACTTC. Its translation is CSASRPSGETQYF.

This clone was observed a single time. The chain links TRBV7-9 to TRBJ1-2; D ambiguous. V shed 2 bases and J shed 6 bases, with 19 bases lying between them. Germline lookup yields CDR1 SEHNR and CDR2 FQNEAQ (reference sequence). This CDR3 comprises 16 residues. The CDR3 region has the DNA TGTGCCAGCAGCTTAACGTCGGGGATTGGCGTCCATGGCTACACCTTC. Amino acid sequence: CASSLTSGIGVHGYTF.

V and J are TRBV12-3 or TRBV12-4 and TRBJ1-5; TRBD1 matches at 7 bases. The CDR3 runs to 13 residues. The V segment lost 3 bases and the J segment 6 bases; nucleotides outside the gene matches: 2. CDR3 residues: CASSLTGSQPQHF. The CDR3 DNA reads as TGTGCCAGCAGTTTGACAGGGTCTCAGCCCCAGCATTTT.

This clone came up once. This sequence joins TRBV6-5 and TRBJ1-5; D is undetermined. CDR1 and CDR2 from the germline V gene are MNHEY and SVGAGI. V was shortened by 6 bases and J by 2 bases, with 14 bases between the two germline ends. The CDR3 length is 15 residues. The chain's CDR3 is CASSPFGFGNQPQHF. The CDR3, as DNA: TGTGCCAGCAGCCCCTTCGGGTTTGGCAATCAGCCCCAGCATTTT.

The chain links TRBV5-4 to TRBJ1-2; D possibly corresponds to TRBD1 (5 bases). There are 13 residues in the CDR3. V was shortened by 1 base and J by 7 bases, with 11 bases between the two germline ends. In germline, CDR1 is SGHNT, CDR2 YYREEE (reference sequence). This CDR3 is CASSLSGRPGYTF. The CDR3 DNA reads TGTGCCAGCAGCTTGTCAGGGCGGCCTGGCTACACCTTC.

J is TRBJ2-1 and V is TRBV10-2; 15 bases line up with TRBD2. After removal of 6 bases from V and 12 bases from J, the junction contained 9 bases not matched to a gene. The CDR3 is 15 residues long. Germline values: CDR1 WSHSY, CDR2 SAAADI. This CDR3 is CASSEYGLAGGRQFF. The CDR3 DNA reads TGCGCCAGCAGCGAATATGGACTAGCGGGAGGGCGGCAGTTCTTC.

This chain's CDR3 is CASSVVGASYNEQFF. Here the CDR3 DNA reads TGTGCCAGCAGCGTGGTGGGGGCCTCCTACAATGAGCAGTTCTTC. The genes are TRBV6-4 and TRBJ2-1, with D possibly TRBD1 on 6 matching bases. The CDR3 loop spans 15 amino acids. Germline-derived CDR1 and CDR2 are MRHNA and SNTAGT. The germline V and J ends were trimmed by 6 bases and 0 bases, with 12 bases remaining between them.

The chain carries TRBV27 and TRBJ1-6, with D unclear. V was shortened by 5 bases and J by 10 bases, with 9 bases between the two germline ends. The V gene's germline CDR1 is MNHEY and CDR2 SMNVEV (reference sequence). The CDR3 has 12 residues. The CDR3 loop reads CASSPVGSPLHF. CDR3 in DNA: TGTGCCAGCAGTCCTGTTGGCTCACCCCTCCACTTT.

V and J are TRBV28 and TRBJ2-2; D possibly corresponds to TRBD1 (6 bases). Looked up from germline, CDR1 is MDHEN and CDR2 is SYDVKM. The CDR3 totals 15 residues. Trimming shortened V by 5 bases and J by 8 bases, and 18 bases separated the two germline ends. The CDR3 protein is CASSQRTAQGGELFF. CDR3 DNA sequence: TGTGCCAGCAGTCAGAGGACTGCTCAGGGGGGGGAGCTGTTTTTT.

The chain carries TRBV28 and TRBJ1-1; TRBD1 matches 7 bases. CDR1 and CDR2 from the germline V gene are MDHEN and SYDVKM. The CDR3 is made up of 14 amino acids. The ends lost 3 bases at V and 0 bases at J; junction bases unmatched: 1. CDR3 protein: CASSLGQMNTEAFF. Here the CDR3 DNA reads TGTGCCAGCAGTTTGGGACAGATGAACACTGAAGCTTTCTTT.

CDR3 in DNA: TGTGCCAGCAGTTTATATCAAGCGGGGGTAAAAGGCGGGGAGCTGTTTTTT. As protein: CASSLYQAGVKGGELFF. This chain uses TRBV28 with TRBJ2-2, with 8 bases aligning to TRBD2. Germline loops: CDR1 MDHEN, CDR2 SYDVKM. This CDR3 is built from 17 residues. Trimming cost V 1 base and J 7 bases; bases outside gene matches: 11.

The count of this clone is one. The rearrangement joins TRBV28 to TRBJ2-7; 8 positions match TRBD1. This CDR3 region has 12 residues. Germline V CDR1 and CDR2: MDHEN, SYDVKM. V trimming: 9 bases; J trimming: 7 bases; junction bases outside the gene matches: 8. This chain's CDR3 is CASRTGGWEQYF. The CDR3 DNA follows: TGTGCCAGTAGAACAGGGGGTTGGGAGCAGTACTTC.

The gene calls are TRBV5-1 and TRBJ2-1; TRBD2 matches 8 bases. The CDR3 covers 15 residues. The ends lost 4 bases at V and 3 bases at J; junction bases unmatched: 6. The germline V gene has CDR1 SGHRS and CDR2 YFSETQ. Here the CDR3 reads CASSISGTSYNEQFF. The CDR3 DNA follows: TGCGCCAGCAGCATATCCGGGACTAGCTACAATGAGCAGTTCTTC.

This sequence joins TRBV6-5 and TRBJ1-2, with D perhaps matching TRBD1 (5 bases). The CDR3 sequence is 13 residues long. With 5 bases removed from V and 2 bases from J, the gap between germline ends came to 9 bases. CDR1 and CDR2 (germline): MNHEY, SVGAGI. The CDR3 sequence: CASSRTGNYGYTF. In nucleotides, the CDR3 is TGTGCCAGCAGTCGAACAGGAAACTATGGCTACACCTTC.

This rearrangement joins TRBV14 to TRBJ2-7; 12 bases align to TRBD1. Losses at the gene ends were 5 bases for V and 7 bases for J; bases not matched to a gene: 6. The CDR3 covers 14 residues. The germline gives CDR1 SGHDN, CDR2 FVKESK. CDR3 nucleotides: TGTGCCAGCAGCTCCCGGGACAGGGGGCGTGAGCAGTACTTC. Translating it yields CASSSRDRGREQYF.

The rearrangement uses TRBV6-1 and TRBJ1-5, with D possibly matching TRBD1 (5 bases). V lost 2 bases and J lost 3, with 8 bases in between. The CDR3 loop spans 14 amino acids. Germline V gives CDR1 MNHNS, CDR2 SASEGT. CDR3 loop: CASSERGYNQPQHF. The CDR3 coding sequence is TGTGCCAGCAGTGAACGGGGGTACAATCAGCCCCAGCATTTT.